The 9 T cell receptor beta chains given below trace back to one sample, sequenced in a study of cytomegalovirus exposure and HLA in healthy donors. PCR primers comprised 60 Vbeta and 13 Jbeta primers. TCRdb's table, derived via immunoSEQ multiplex PCR, lists solely in-frame clones and lacks some. The sample shows around 190,000 clones, approximately 80% of them seen only once. Sequencing was carried out using PBMCs. The origin of the receptors is a female donor in good health and CMV-seronegative.

This clone was picked up a small number of times. This rearrangement joins TRBV28 to TRBJ1-1, with D possibly being TRBD1 (6 bases). The CDR3 totals 14 residues. Germline values: CDR1 MDHEN, CDR2 SYDVKM. V lost 3 bases and J lost 1, with 9 bases in between. This chain's CDR3 is CASSFRGANTEAFF. The CDR3 DNA follows: TGTGCCAGCAGTTTCCGGGGGGCGAACACTGAAGCTTTCTTT.

The V call is TRBV27, the J call TRBJ1-6; 10 bases align to TRBD1. The trim removed 5 bases at V and 10 bases at J, leaving 8 bases unmatched. The length of the CDR3 is 15 residues. Looked up from germline, CDR1 is MNHEY and CDR2 is SMNVEV (reference sequence). In nucleotides, the CDR3 is TGTGCCAGCAGTCCTTTGGGGACAGGGGACTCACCCCTCCACTTT. Its translation is CASSPLGTGDSPLHF.

The rearrangement joins TRBV2 to TRBJ1-5; a possible D gene is TRBD1 (5 bases). Looked up from germline, CDR1 is SNHLY and CDR2 is FYNNEI. This CDR3 region has 15 residues. V lost 5 bases and J 1 base, leaving 12 bases between the germline ends. The DNA of the CDR3 is TGTGCCAGCAGTAGGCAGGGTGGGAGCAATCAGCCCCAGCATTTT. Protein: CASSRQGGSNQPQHF.

This chain links TRBV9 with TRBJ2-7; 9 nucleotides match TRBD1. Germline V gene sequence: CDR1 SGDLS, CDR2 YYNGEE. The CDR3 consists of 16 residues. V shed 4 bases, J shed 0 bases, and the junction held 8 bases outside the gene matches. In DNA, the CDR3 is TGTGCCAGCAGCCCAACTGGACAGGGGTCCTCCTACGAGCAGTACTTC. As protein: CASSPTGQGSSYEQYF.

V usage is TRBV28 and J usage is TRBJ2-1, with 7 bases fitting TRBD2. The CDR3 is 18 amino acids. Germline V gives CDR1 MDHEN, CDR2 SYDVKM. Trimming removed 2 bases from V and 2 bases from J; junction bases left unmatched: 12. The CDR3 bases are TGTGCCAGCAGTTTAAACCGAAGGGGCGGGGGAACCTACAATGAGCAGTTCTTC. Its translation is CASSLNRRGGGTYNEQFF.

The chain employs TRBV7-6 and TRBJ2-1; 9 nucleotides match TRBD1. Unmatched junction bases numbered 4, after V lost 6 bases and J lost 4 bases. CDR3 length equals 14 residues. CDR1 and CDR2 from the germline V gene are SGHVS and FNYEAQ. The CDR3 loop is CASRPGQGYNEQFF. Here the CDR3 DNA reads TGTGCCAGCAGACCGGGACAGGGATACAATGAGCAGTTCTTC.

In this sample, this clone turned up a few times. The chain carries TRBV5-1 and TRBJ1-1, with D maybe TRBD1 (6 bases). The CDR3 is 14 residues long. The germline V gene has CDR1 SGHRS and CDR2 YFSETQ. V lost 3 bases to trimming and J lost 1 base, with 10 bases between them. The CDR3 DNA reads as TGCGCCAGCAGCTCACAGGGACAGAACACTGAAGCTTTCTTT. This codes for CASSSQGQNTEAFF.

The chain combines TRBV5-1 with TRBJ2-7, with D unresolved. Germline loops: CDR1 SGHRS, CDR2 YFSETQ. There are 13 residues in the CDR3. Trimming took off 3 bases at V and 2 bases at J, with 9 bases between the two ends. The CDR3 DNA sequence: TGCGCCAGCAGCTCCTCAAGAGCCTACGAGCAGTACTTC. Amino acids: CASSSSRAYEQYF.

The chain has TRBV5-4 and TRBJ1-2; possibly TRBD1 for D (5 bases). Looked up from germline, CDR1 is SGHNT and CDR2 is YYREEE (reference sequence). V gave up 2 bases and J gave up 6 bases, with 14 bases separating them. The CDR3 runs to 14 residues. The CDR3 DNA sequence: TGTGCCAGCAGCTTAAAGGGGTCGCTCCATGGCTACACCTTC. This codes for CASSLKGSLHGYTF. The complete variable domain, with remaining parts taken from reference TRBV5-4 and TRBJ1-2, reads ETGVTQSPTHLIKTRGQQVTLRCSSQSGHNTVSWYQQALGQGPQFIFQYYREEENGRGNFPPRFSGLQFPNYSSELNVNALELDDSALYLCASSLKGSLHGYTFGSGTRLTVV.